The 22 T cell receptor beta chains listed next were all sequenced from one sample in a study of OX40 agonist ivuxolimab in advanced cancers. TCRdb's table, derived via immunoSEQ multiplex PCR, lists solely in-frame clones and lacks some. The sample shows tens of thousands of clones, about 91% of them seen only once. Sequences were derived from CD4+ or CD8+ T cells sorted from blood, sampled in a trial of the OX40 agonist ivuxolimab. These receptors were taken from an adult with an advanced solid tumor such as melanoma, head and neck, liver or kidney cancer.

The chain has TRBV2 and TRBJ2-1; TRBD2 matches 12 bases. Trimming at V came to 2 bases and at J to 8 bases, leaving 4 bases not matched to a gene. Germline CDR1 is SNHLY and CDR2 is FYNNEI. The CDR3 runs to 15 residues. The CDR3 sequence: CASSEPSGRVDEQFF. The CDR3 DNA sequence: TGTGCCAGCAGTGAACCTAGCGGGAGGGTAGATGAGCAGTTCTTC.

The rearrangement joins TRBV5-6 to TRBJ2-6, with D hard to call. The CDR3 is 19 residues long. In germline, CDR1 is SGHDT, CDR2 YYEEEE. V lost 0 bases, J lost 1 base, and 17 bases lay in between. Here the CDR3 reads CASSLARASRSSGANVLTF. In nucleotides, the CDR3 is TGTGCCAGCAGCTTGGCCCGGGCAAGCAGATCTTCTGGGGCCAACGTCCTGACTTTC.

The CDR3 reads CASKLEGGFQETQYF. In DNA form, the CDR3 reads TGTGCCAGCAAATTGGAAGGGGGATTCCAAGAGACCCAGTACTTC. This chain links TRBV28 with TRBJ2-5; possible D gene TRBD1, 6 bases. Germline CDR1 reads MDHEN; CDR2 reads SYDVKM. CDR3 length: 15 residues. V dropped 7 bases and J dropped 1 base, with 16 bases sitting between them.

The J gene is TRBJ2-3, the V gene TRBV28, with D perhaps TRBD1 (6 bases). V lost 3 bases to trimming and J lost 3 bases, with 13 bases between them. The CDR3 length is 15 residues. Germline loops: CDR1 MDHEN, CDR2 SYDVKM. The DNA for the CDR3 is TGTGCCAGCAGTTTCCACACAGGGTGGACAGATACGCAGTATTTT. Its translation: CASSFHTGWTDTQYF.

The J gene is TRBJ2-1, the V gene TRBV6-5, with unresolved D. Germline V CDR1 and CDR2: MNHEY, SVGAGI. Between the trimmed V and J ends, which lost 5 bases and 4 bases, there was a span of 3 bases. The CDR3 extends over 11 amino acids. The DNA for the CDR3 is TGTGCCAGCAGTGCGTACAATGAGCAGTTCTTC. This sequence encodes CASSAYNEQFF.

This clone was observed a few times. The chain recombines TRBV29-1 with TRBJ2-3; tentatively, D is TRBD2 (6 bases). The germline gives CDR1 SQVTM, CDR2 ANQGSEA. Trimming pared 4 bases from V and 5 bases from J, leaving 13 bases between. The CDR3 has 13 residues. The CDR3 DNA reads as TGCAGCGTTGGTGGGGACTTTCAAGATACGCAGTATTTT. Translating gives CSVGGDFQDTQYF.

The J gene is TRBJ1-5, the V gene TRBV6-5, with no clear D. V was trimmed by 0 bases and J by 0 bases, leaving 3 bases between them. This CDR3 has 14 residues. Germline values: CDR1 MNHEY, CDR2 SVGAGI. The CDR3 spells CASSYSYSNQPQHF. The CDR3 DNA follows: TGTGCCAGCAGTTACTCGTATAGCAATCAGCCCCAGCATTTT.

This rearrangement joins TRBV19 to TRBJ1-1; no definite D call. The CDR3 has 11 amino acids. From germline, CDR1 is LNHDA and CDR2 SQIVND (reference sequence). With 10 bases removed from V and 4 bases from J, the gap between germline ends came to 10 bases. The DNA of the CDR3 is TGTGCCACGCGCCTGGGCACTGAAGCTTTCTTT. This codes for CATRLGTEAFF. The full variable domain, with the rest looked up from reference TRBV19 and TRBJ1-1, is DGGITQSPKYLFRKEGQNVTLSCEQNLNHDAMYWYRQDPGQGLRLIYYSQIVNDFQKGDIAEGYSVSREKKESFPLTVTSAQKNPTAFYLCATRLGTEAFFGQGTRLTVV.

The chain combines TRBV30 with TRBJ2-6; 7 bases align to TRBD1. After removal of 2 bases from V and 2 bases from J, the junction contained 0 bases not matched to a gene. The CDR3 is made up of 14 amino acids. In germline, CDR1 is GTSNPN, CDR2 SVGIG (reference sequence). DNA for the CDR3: TGTGCCTGGAGTCAGGGGGCTGGGGCCAACGTCCTGACTTTC. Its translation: CAWSQGAGANVLTF.

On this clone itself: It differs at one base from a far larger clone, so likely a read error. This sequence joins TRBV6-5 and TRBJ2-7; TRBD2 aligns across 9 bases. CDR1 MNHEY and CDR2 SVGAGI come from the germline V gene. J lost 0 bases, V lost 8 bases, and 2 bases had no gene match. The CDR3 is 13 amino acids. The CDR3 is CASFSGSSYEQYF. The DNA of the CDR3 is TGTGCCAGCTTTAGCGGGAGCTCCTACGAGCAGTACTTC.

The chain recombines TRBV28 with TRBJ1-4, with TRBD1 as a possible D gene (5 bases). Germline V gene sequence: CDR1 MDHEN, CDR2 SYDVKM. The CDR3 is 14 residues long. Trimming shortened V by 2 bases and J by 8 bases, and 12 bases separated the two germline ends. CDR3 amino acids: CASSLRGGGEKLFF. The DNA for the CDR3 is TGTGCCAGCAGTTTACGGGGGGGAGGAGAAAAACTGTTTTTT.

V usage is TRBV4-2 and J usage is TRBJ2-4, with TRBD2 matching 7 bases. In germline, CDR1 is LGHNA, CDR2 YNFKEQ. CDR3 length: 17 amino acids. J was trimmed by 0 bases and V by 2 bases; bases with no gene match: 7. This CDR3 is CASSQPGLVLAKNIQYF. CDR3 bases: TGTGCCAGCAGCCAACCTGGACTAGTCCTAGCCAAAAACATTCAGTACTTC.

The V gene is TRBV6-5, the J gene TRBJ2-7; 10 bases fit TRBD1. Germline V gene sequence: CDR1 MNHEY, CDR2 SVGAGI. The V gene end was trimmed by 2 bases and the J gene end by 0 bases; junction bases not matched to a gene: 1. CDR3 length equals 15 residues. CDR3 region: CASSYGTGASYEQYF. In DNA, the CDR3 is TGTGCCAGCAGTTACGGGACAGGGGCCTCCTACGAGCAGTACTTC.

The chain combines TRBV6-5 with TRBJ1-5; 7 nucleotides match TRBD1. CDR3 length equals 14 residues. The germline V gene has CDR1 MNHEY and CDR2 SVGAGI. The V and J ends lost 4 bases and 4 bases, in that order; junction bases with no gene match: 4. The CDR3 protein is CASSSPGGNQPQHF. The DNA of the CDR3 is TGTGCCAGCAGTTCCCCAGGGGGGAATCAGCCCCAGCATTTT.

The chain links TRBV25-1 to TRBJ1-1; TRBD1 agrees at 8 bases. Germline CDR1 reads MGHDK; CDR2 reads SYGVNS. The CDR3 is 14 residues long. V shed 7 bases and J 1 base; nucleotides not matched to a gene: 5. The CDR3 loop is CASIRTGQNTEAFF. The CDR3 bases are TGTGCCAGCATACGGACAGGGCAGAACACTGAAGCTTTCTTT.

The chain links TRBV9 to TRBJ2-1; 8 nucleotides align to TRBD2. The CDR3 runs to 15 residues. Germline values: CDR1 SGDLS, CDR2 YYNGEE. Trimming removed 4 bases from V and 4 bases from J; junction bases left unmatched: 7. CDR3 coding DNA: TGTGCCAGCAGCTACGGGAGGGAGGGGTACAATGAGCAGTTCTTC. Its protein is CASSYGREGYNEQFF. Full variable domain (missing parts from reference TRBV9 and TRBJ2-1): DSGVTQTPKHLITATGQRVTLRCSPRSGDLSVYWYQQSLDQGLQFLIQYYNGEERAKGNILERFSAQQFPDLHSELNLSSLELGDSALYFCASSYGREGYNEQFFGPGTRLTVL.

Written as DNA, the CDR3 is TGTGCCAGCAGTTACTCGCAGGGGACCGGGGAGCTGTTTTTT. Translation gives CASSYSQGTGELFF. V is TRBV6-5 and J is TRBJ2-2, with D possibly being TRBD1 (6 bases). CDR3 length: 14 residues. Trimming cost V 0 bases and J 5 bases, with 7 bases left between them. The V gene's germline CDR1 is MNHEY and CDR2 SVGAGI.

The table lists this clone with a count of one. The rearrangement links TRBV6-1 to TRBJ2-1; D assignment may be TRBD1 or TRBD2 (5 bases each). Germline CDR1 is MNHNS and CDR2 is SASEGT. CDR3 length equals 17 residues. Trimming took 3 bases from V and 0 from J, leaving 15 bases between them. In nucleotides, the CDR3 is TGTGCCAGCAGTGATATTGGGGGTTTGAGCTCCTACAATGAGCAGTTCTTC. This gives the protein CASSDIGGLSSYNEQFF.

The CDR3 nucleotides read TGTGCCAGCAGCTCCACCCCCGGGACTAGCGTCCTGTTGGATACGCAGTATTTT. Its protein is CASSSTPGTSVLLDTQYF. The chain is built from TRBV7-3 and TRBJ2-3; 10 bases line up with TRBD2. Germline CDR1 SGHTA, CDR2 FQGTGA. There are 18 residues in the CDR3. V lost 4 bases to trimming and J lost 6 bases; unmatched junction nucleotides: 16.

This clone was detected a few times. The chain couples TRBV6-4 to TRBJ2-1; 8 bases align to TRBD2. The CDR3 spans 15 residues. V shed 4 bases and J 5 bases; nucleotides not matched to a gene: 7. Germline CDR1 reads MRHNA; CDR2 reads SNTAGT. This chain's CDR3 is CASSVSAGADNEQFF. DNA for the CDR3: TGTGCCAGCAGTGTCTCAGCGGGAGCTGACAATGAGCAGTTCTTC.

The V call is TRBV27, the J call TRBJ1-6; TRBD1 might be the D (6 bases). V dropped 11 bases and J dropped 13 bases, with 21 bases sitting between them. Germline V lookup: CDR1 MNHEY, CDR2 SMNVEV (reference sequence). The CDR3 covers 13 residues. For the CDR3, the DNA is TGTGCCGCAGGAACAGGGAAAGTACTTCCCCTCCACTTT. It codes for CAAGTGKVLPLHF.

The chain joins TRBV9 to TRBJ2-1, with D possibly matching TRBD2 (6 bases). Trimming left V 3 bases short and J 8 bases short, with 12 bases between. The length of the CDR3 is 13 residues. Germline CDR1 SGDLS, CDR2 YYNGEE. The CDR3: CASSAISGDEQFF. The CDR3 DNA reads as TGTGCCAGCAGCGCCATCTCGGGGGATGAGCAGTTCTTC.